A selection of T cell receptor beta chains follows, all from one sample in a study of T cell responses to AZD1222 COVID-19 vaccine. Data came from immunoSEQ multiplex PCR; TCRdb stores just in-frame clones and leaves some out. Here the sample spans fewer than 110,000 clones, roughly 90% being singletons. Sequenced here: peripheral blood, sampled on day 0 of AZD1222 vaccination. These receptors were collected from an adult in good health. Each CDR3 is given with its conserved first and last residue. Each record gives: V gene, D gene, J gene, clone size, CDR3 length, CDR3 protein, CDR3 DNA. D genes are given only for firm matches. Size values are once, few and many counts, or a class for expanded clones, and some rows have none.

>TRBV28|TRBD1|TRBJ1-6|-|13
CASKRQGNSPLHF
TGTGCCAGCAAGAGACAGGGGAATTCACCCCTCCACTTT
>TRBV5-4|-|TRBJ2-1|-|16
CASSLGGAVRDNEQFF
TGTGCCAGCAGCTTGGGGGGGGCGGTGAGAGACAATGAGCAGTTCTTC
>TRBV27|-|TRBJ2-5|-|14
CASSLKGEAGTQYF
TGTGCCAGCAGTTTAAAGGGGGAAGCGGGGACCCAGTACTTC
>TRBV14|-|TRBJ1-1|-|15
CASSQELFGNTEAFF
TGTGCCAGCAGCCAAGAGCTTTTTGGAAACACTGAAGCTTTCTTT
>TRBV29-1|-|TRBJ1-5|-|13
CSVSLGANQPQHF
TGCAGCGTATCCTTAGGGGCCAATCAGCCCCAGCATTTT
>TRBV24-1|TRBD1|TRBJ1-1|-|13
CATRDRVDTEAFF
TGTGCCACCCGGGACAGGGTGGACACTGAAGCTTTCTTT
>TRBV9|-|TRBJ1-1|-|14
CASSLQGTRTEAFF
TGTGCCAGCAGCCTGCAGGGTACAAGGACTGAAGCTTTCTTT
>TRBV6-2/TRBV6-3|TRBD2|TRBJ2-1|-|17
CASSYATSGLLKREQFF
TGTGCCAGCAGTTACGCGACTAGCGGGTTACTAAAACGTGAGCAGTTCTTC
>TRBV19|TRBD1|TRBJ2-7|-|15
CASSIPGQVKYEQYF
TGTGCCAGTAGTATCCCGGGACAGGTAAAATACGAGCAGTACTTC
>TRBV9|-|TRBJ1-5|-|15
CASSVDGQSYQPQHF
TGTGCCAGCAGCGTAGATGGACAGTCTTATCAGCCCCAGCATTTT
>TRBV4-2|-|TRBJ1-6|-|19
CASSQVSGTLSTVDSPLHF
TGTGCCAGCAGCCAAGTGTCTGGGACACTGTCGACTGTAGATTCACCCCTCCACTTT
>TRBV27|-|TRBJ1-4|-|14
CASSFRGLNEKLFF
TGTGCCAGCAGTTTCAGGGGACTTAATGAAAAACTGTTTTTT
>TRBV10-2|-|TRBJ1-5|-|15
CASSETSRGNQPQHF
TGCGCCAGCAGTGAGACGAGCAGGGGAAATCAGCCCCAGCATTTT
>TRBV7-9|-|TRBJ1-4|-|14
CASSWRTRPEKLFF
TGTGCCAGCAGCTGGCGGACGCGGCCTGAAAAACTGTTTTTT
>TRBV20-1|-|TRBJ2-2|-|14
CSASLIQSAGELFF
TGCAGTGCTAGTCTTATTCAGTCGGCCGGGGAGCTGTTTTTT
>TRBV7-2|-|TRBJ2-1|-|13
CASSSGRERPPFF
TGTGCCAGCAGCTCGGGCCGGGAGCGGCCCCCGTTCTTC
>TRBV19|TRBD1|TRBJ1-4|-|14
CASCLGQGGEKLFF
TGTGCCAGTTGTTTGGGACAGGGGGGTGAAAAACTGTTTTTT
>TRBV11-3|-|TRBJ2-3|-|16
CASSLGGDLGTDTQYF
TGTGCCAGCAGCTTAGGCGGGGATCTTGGCACAGATACGCAGTATTTT
>TRBV28|TRBD1|TRBJ1-4|-|15
CASSYDREANEKLFF
TGTGCCAGCAGTTATGACAGGGAAGCTAATGAAAAACTGTTTTTT
>TRBV5-4|TRBD1|TRBJ1-1|-|14
CASSLVQGRTEAFF
TGTGCCAGCAGCTTGGTACAGGGGAGGACTGAAGCTTTCTTT
>TRBV5-1|TRBD1|TRBJ1-4|-|16
CASSLGQGVGSEKLFF
TGCGCCAGCAGCCTCGGACAGGGGGTAGGAAGTGAAAAACTGTTTTTT
>TRBV4-1|-|TRBJ1-1|-|17
CASSQVEGSPLGTEAFF
TGCGCCAGCAGCCAAGTGGAGGGCTCCCCATTAGGGACTGAAGCTTTCTTT
>TRBV19|TRBD1|TRBJ1-5|-|16
CASSPQGQGTGQPQHF
TGTGCCAGTAGTCCCCAGGGACAGGGAACAGGTCAGCCCCAGCATTTT
>TRBV2|-|TRBJ1-3|-|12
CASKTPGNTIYF
TGTGCCAGCAAAACCCCTGGGAACACCATATATTTT
>TRBV10-3|TRBD1|TRBJ1-6|-|15
CAISEPGTGGSPLHF
TGTGCCATCAGTGAACCCGGGACAGGGGGATCACCCCTCCACTTT
>TRBV25-1|-|TRBJ2-7|few|14
CASSESIVTYEQYF
TGTGCCAGCAGTGAATCCATAGTAACCTACGAGCAGTACTTC
>TRBV29-1|-|TRBJ2-1|-|14
CSVKVVNSYNEQFF
TGCAGCGTTAAGGTAGTGAACTCCTACAATGAGCAGTTCTTC
>TRBV3-1/TRBV3-2|-|TRBJ2-5|-|15
CASSASQGLQETQYF
TGTGCCAGCAGCGCGTCTCAGGGGCTCCAAGAGACCCAGTACTTC
>TRBV5-4|-|TRBJ1-2|once|18
CASSSPTWEGVEGYGYTF
TGTGCCAGCAGCTCCCCTACGTGGGAGGGGGTGGAGGGCTATGGCTACACCTTC
>TRBV28|TRBD1|TRBJ1-3|-|15
CASSSGQGQGNTIYF
TGTGCCAGCAGTTCAGGACAGGGGCAAGGAAACACCATATATTTT
>TRBV19|-|TRBJ1-2|once|15
CASSMATDGGHGYTF
TGTGCCAGTAGTATGGCCACGGACGGCGGACATGGCTACACCTTC
>TRBV27|-|TRBJ2-2|medium-sized|14
CASTSRRVTGELFF
TGTGCCAGCACCAGCCGGCGGGTCACCGGGGAGCTGTTTTTT
>TRBV7-2|TRBD2|TRBJ2-7|-|14
CASSPPGLAYEQYF
TGTGCCAGCAGCCCCCCGGGACTAGCGTACGAGCAGTACTTC
>TRBV7-9|-|TRBJ1-3|once|15
CASSLFSISGNTIYF
TGTGCCAGCAGCTTATTTAGTATCTCTGGAAACACCATATATTTT
>TRBV7-2|-|TRBJ2-5|-|14
CASSSPRLGETQYF
TGTGCCAGCAGCTCCCCTCGACTAGGGGAGACCCAGTACTTC
>TRBV12-3/TRBV12-4|-|TRBJ2-1|-|13
CASRELGRYEQFF
TGTGCCAGCAGGGAACTAGGTCGGTATGAGCAGTTCTTC
>TRBV7-8|-|TRBJ1-3|-|16
CASSLFPGNSGNTIYF
TGTGCCAGCAGCTTATTTCCAGGGAACTCTGGAAACACCATATATTTT
>TRBV10-3|-|TRBJ1-5|-|14
CAISEEYSNQPQHF
TGTGCCATCAGTGAGGAATATAGCAATCAGCCCCAGCATTTT
>TRBV28|-|TRBJ2-3|-|14
CASSLVPVADTQYF
TGTGCCAGCAGTTTGGTCCCGGTGGCAGATACGCAGTATTTT
>TRBV7-2|TRBD1|TRBJ1-2|-|14
CASSSGDRARGYTF
TGTGCCAGCAGCTCAGGGGACAGGGCTCGTGGCTACACCTTC
>TRBV5-1|-|TRBJ1-1|-|15
CASSPLQAANTEAFF
TGCGCCAGCAGCCCACTTCAGGCGGCGAACACTGAAGCTTTCTTT
>TRBV7-3|-|TRBJ2-3|-|12
CASSQSTDTQYF
TGTGCCAGCAGCCAAAGCACAGATACGCAGTATTTT
>TRBV5-1|-|TRBJ1-6|-|14
CASSSAGYNSPLHF
TGCGCCAGCAGCTCTGCTGGTTATAATTCACCCCTCCACTTT
>TRBV6-4|-|TRBJ2-1|-|14
CASSDSSVSNEQFF
TGTGCCAGCAGTGACTCAAGTGTGAGCAATGAGCAGTTCTTC
>TRBV4-2|-|TRBJ2-3|-|13
CASRQEGTDTQYF
TGTGCCAGCCGGCAAGAGGGCACAGATACGCAGTATTTT
>TRBV7-2|-|TRBJ1-1|-|13
CASSLVGNTEAFF
TGTGCCAGCAGCTTGGTTGGGAACACTGAAGCTTTCTTT
>TRBV16|-|TRBJ2-6|few|15
CASSQTGSGANVLTF
TGTGCCAGCAGCCAGACTGGCTCCGGGGCCAACGTCCTGACTTTC
>TRBV4-1|-|TRBJ2-3|-|16
CASSQEPLAPTDTQYF
TGCGCCAGCAGCCAAGAACCTCTAGCTCCCACAGATACGCAGTATTTT
>TRBV7-8|-|TRBJ1-4|-|14
CASSQQRIGEKLFF
TGTGCCAGCAGCCAACAGAGGATTGGTGAAAAACTGTTTTTT
>TRBV18|-|TRBJ2-5|-|14
CASSPGLRQETQYF
TGTGCCAGCTCACCGGGACTTCGACAAGAGACCCAGTACTTC
>TRBV30|-|TRBJ2-7|-|15
CAWSDRDARRYEQYF
TGTGCCTGGAGTGACCGGGACGCAAGACGGTACGAGCAGTACTTC
>TRBV28|TRBD2|TRBJ2-1|-|14
CASSIIAGDLEQFF
TGTGCCAGCAGTATTATAGCGGGAGACCTTGAGCAGTTCTTC
>TRBV5-1|-|TRBJ2-7|-|11
CASKAQYEQYF
TGCGCCAGCAAGGCCCAATACGAGCAGTACTTC
>TRBV6-2/TRBV6-3|-|TRBJ1-2|-|13
CASSYEVRYGYTF
TGTGCCAGCAGTTACGAGGTTCGGTATGGCTACACCTTC
>TRBV7-3|-|TRBJ2-5|once|16
CASSLTPQAEWETQYF
TGTGCCAGCAGCTTAACCCCACAGGCCGAATGGGAGACCCAGTACTTC
>TRBV28|TRBD2|TRBJ2-2|-|17
CASSFISGGPYTGELFF
TGTGCCAGCAGTTTCATATCGGGAGGGCCTTACACCGGGGAGCTGTTTTTT
>TRBV5-6|-|TRBJ2-2|-|16
CASSLDFAVNTGELFF
TGTGCCAGCAGCTTGGATTTCGCCGTAAACACCGGGGAGCTGTTTTTT
>TRBV6-5|TRBD2|TRBJ2-7|-|13
CATSTSGRALQYF
TGTGCCACCAGCACTAGCGGGAGGGCCCTGCAGTACTTC
>TRBV27|-|TRBJ1-1|-|14
CASSLQVTGTEAFF
TGTGCCAGCAGTTTACAGGTAACAGGGACTGAAGCTTTCTTT
>TRBV24-1|TRBD1|TRBJ1-5|-|15
CATSDPGQGGQPQHF
TGTGCCACCAGTGACCCCGGACAGGGAGGACAGCCCCAGCATTTT